This is a list of T cell receptor beta chains from one sample in a study of OX40 agonist ivuxolimab in advanced cancers. Here immunoSEQ multiplex PCR was the method, and the copy in TCRdb shows in-frame clones only, minus some. The data show approximately 45,000 clones, roughly 80% seen once. The material sequenced was CD4+ or CD8+ T cells sorted from blood, taken in a trial of the OX40 agonist ivuxolimab. The receptors stem from an adult with an advanced solid tumor such as melanoma, head and neck, liver or kidney cancer. Each CDR3 is given with its conserved first and last residue. The D gene is left open where the match is weak. The size field is filled for only some rows; it gives once, few, many or a size class.

size	J	D	V	DNA	CDR3
.	TRBJ1-1	.	TRBV18	TGTGCCAGCTCACCCGGACCCCTAAACACTGAAGCTTTCTTT	CASSPGPLNTEAFF
.	TRBJ2-4	TRBD2	TRBV19	TGTGCCAGTAGTCTCACTAGCGGATTAGCCAAAAACATTCAGTACTTC	CASSLTSGLAKNIQYF
.	TRBJ2-6	.	TRBV30	TGTGCCCGGGCGGCGGGGTTAGGGAGCCGATCTGGGGCCAACGTCCTGACTTTC	CARAAGLGSRSGANVLTF
.	TRBJ2-7	.	TRBV28	TGTGCCAGCACCCTAGGAGCCCAAGAGAGGGTCGAGCAGTACTTC	CASTLGAQERVEQYF
.	TRBJ1-1	.	TRBV6-5	TGTGCCAGCAGTTCCCTCTTCCCTTTCTTT	CASSSLFPFF
.	TRBJ1-6	.	TRBV6-1	TGTGCCAGCAGGTCAGAGAATAATTCACCCCTCCACTTT	CASRSENNSPLHF
.	TRBJ2-5	.	TRBV6-5	TGTGCCAGCAGTTCGGCGGCTGGGCTGGACTCTTACTTC	CASSSAAGLDSYF
.	TRBJ1-5	.	TRBV10-3	TGTGCCATCAGTAACCCTAGGCCCCAGCATTTT	CAISNPRPQHF
once	TRBJ2-3	.	TRBV9	TGTGCCAGCAGCGTAGGCACTAGCAGCACAGATACGCAGTATTTT	CASSVGTSSTDTQYF
.	TRBJ2-2	TRBD2	TRBV20-1	TGCAGTGCTTCCGGGGAGGGAGATCTGTTTTTT	CSASGEGDLFF
.	TRBJ2-7	TRBD2	TRBV2	TGTGCCAGCAGTGAGGGACTAGCGGGACTTCGCGAGCAGTACTTC	CASSEGLAGLREQYF
.	TRBJ1-6	.	TRBV9	TGTGCCAGTTCCCCGGACAGTAATTCACCCCTCCACTTT	CASSPDSNSPLHF
.	TRBJ2-5	TRBD1	TRBV4-1	TGCGCCAGCAGCCAAGATCACGGACTTCGAAGGGGGCGGACCCAGTACTTC	CASSQDHGLRRGRTQYF
.	TRBJ2-1	.	TRBV19	TGTGCCAGTAGTGGTTGGGCCCCTCTAAGTGAGCAGTTCTTC	CASSGWAPLSEQFF